The source of this T cell receptor beta chain is a study of CD8 T cells in ankylosing spondylitis (dated by TCRdb to about 2017). Study-level background: The study set out to find disease-linked TCR variants by profiling T cell receptor beta repertoires in ankylosing spondylitis patients and healthy donors. Samples of peripheral blood were taken, and for ankylosing spondylitis patients, synovial fluid was collected as well. In total, the full study cohort was made up of 110 or so healthy donors and roughly 27 ankylosing spondylitis patients.

Points the paper makes about the study in general: In peripheral blood, the disease-linked clones were found at relatively low frequencies and had a CD8+ phenotype. A TCR beta motif of several highly homologous amino acid variants appeared characteristic of blood from ankylosing spondylitis patients. Some motif variants were previously reported in synovial fluid and blood of reactive arthritis patients, suggesting common disease-initiation mechanisms. The disease-linked clones were reported to be significantly enriched in matched synovial fluid samples from ankylosing spondylitis patients.

Details on this clonotype: Its recognized antigen is unknown. No base-level quality is on record; no much larger clone is a single base apart.

These reads were obtained on an Illumina HiSeq 2500. TCR beta libraries were prepared by quantitative 5'-RACE with molecular barcodes. The authors' pipeline ran thus. To identify disease-linked TCR variants, a new computational method was used, one built on a probabilistic model of VDJ rearrangement. Through fastp at Q25 and MiXCR, TCRdb rebuilt clones from the public reads, retaining in-frame beta chains. Every entry covers one CDR3 protein and lists the most common genes and DNA from its rows. TCRdb, not the authors, supplied the V and J calls. This sample has tens of thousands of distinct CDR3 sequences in its table, and 25% to 35% of those were observed once. Around 59% of the sample is held by the ten biggest clonotypes. Sequencing input: blood, either unsorted or a sorted T cell fraction (not recorded which). The sequence came from a male donor with ankylosing spondylitis or in good health (not recorded which).

The sequenced DNA: TGTGCCAGCAGCTTAACAGGGGATCAGCCCCAGCATTTT. The encoded protein is CASSLTGDQPQHF. This receptor chain uses TRBV7-9 and TRBJ1-5, with 7 junctional bases fitting TRBD1. The germline V and J ends show losses of 2 bases and 5 bases respectively, and no gene match explains 0 bases of the junction. The CDR3 spans 13 residues, from the cysteine through the phenylalanine. Of all the DNA, just the CDR3 is kept, 39 bases in frame from base 1. The germline V gene encodes CDR1 SEHNR and CDR2 FQNEAQ (reference sequence).